This note documents a single T cell receptor (beta chain) sequence. These data originate in a study of blood T cell repertoires in COVID-19. As for the study in general: Sites across the United States, Italy and Spain contributed samples from acute and convalescent COVID-19.

Libraries were prepared by immunoSEQ multiplex PCR; TCRdb keeps only in-frame clonotypes and omits some of them. The sample has 80,000 to 130,000 clones, roughly 87% seen once; the top ten hold about 6.5%. This sequence originates from a woman aged 55-75 years with acute or convalescent COVID-19. Sample: peripheral blood.

CDR3 in amino acids: CASENRGTPVGYGYTF. For the CDR3, the DNA is TGTGCCAGTGAGAACAGGGGGACCCCCGTGGGCTATGGCTACACCTTC. The V call is TRBV19, the J call TRBJ1-2, with 8 positions matching TRBD1. Germline CDR1 reads LNHDA; CDR2 reads SQIVND (reference sequence). With 8 bases clipped from V and 4 bases from J, the junction kept 15 bases outside the gene matches. This CDR3 contains 16 residues.